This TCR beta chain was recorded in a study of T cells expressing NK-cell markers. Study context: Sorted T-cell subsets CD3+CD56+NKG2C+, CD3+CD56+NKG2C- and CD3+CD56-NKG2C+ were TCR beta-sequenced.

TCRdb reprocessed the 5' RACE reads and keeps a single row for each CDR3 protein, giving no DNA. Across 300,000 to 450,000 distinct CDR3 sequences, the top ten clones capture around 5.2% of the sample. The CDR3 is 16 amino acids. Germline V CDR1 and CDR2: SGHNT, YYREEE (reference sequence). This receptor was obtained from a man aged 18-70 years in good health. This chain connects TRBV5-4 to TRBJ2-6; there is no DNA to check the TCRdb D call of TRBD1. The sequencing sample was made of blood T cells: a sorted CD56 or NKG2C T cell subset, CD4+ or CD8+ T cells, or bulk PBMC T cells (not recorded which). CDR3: CASSEHRGSGANVLTF.